This passage covers 4 T cell receptor beta chains from one sample sequenced in a study of blood T cell repertoires in COVID-19. Measured with immunoSEQ multiplex PCR; TCRdb has only the in-frame clones, and not every one. The table includes about 160,000 clones, more than 90% detected once. The specimen was peripheral blood. Every receptor here comes from a man in his sixties with active or convalescent COVID-19.

The gene calls are TRBV30 and TRBJ2-2; D remains ambiguous. The CDR3 is 13 residues long. V shed 3 bases and J shed 3 bases, with 8 bases lying between them. Germline loops: CDR1 GTSNPN, CDR2 SVGIG (reference sequence). The CDR3 nucleotides are TGTGCCTGGAGCATTTCGGACACCGGGGAGCTGTTTTTT. The encoded protein is CAWSISDTGELFF.

The chain has TRBV6-5 and TRBJ1-3, with TRBD1 matching 8 bases. The CDR3 has 14 residues. CDR1 and CDR2 from the germline V gene are MNHEY and SVGAGI. The V gene end was trimmed by 7 bases and the J gene end by 4 bases; junction bases not matched to a gene: 6. CDR3 sequence reads: CASTRQGSGNTIYF. As DNA, the CDR3 is TGTGCCAGCACTCGACAGGGGTCCGGAAACACCATATATTTT.

V usage is TRBV5-8 and J usage is TRBJ2-5, with 9 bases lining up with TRBD1. Germline-derived CDR1 and CDR2 are SGHTS and YDEGEE. This CDR3 has 16 amino acids. J gave up 1 base and V 5 bases, and 9 bases lay outside the gene matches. CDR3 DNA: TGTGCCAGCAGTACCTCGGACAGGGGCTTCCAAGAGACCCAGTACTTC. Protein: CASSTSDRGFQETQYF.

The chain combines TRBV5-5 with TRBJ2-7, with 7 nucleotides matching TRBD1. V trimming: 3 bases; J trimming: 3 bases; junction bases outside the gene matches: 6. The CDR3 sequence is 14 residues long. CDR1 is SGHKS and CDR2 is YYEKEE in the germline V gene (reference sequence). The CDR3, as DNA: TGTGCCAGCAGCTCCTCGACAGGGTTCTACGAGCAGTACTTC. It specifies CASSSSTGFYEQYF.